This T cell receptor (beta chain) was documented in a study of cytomegalovirus exposure and HLA in healthy donors. Overall study results and limits: The study labeled about 160 TCR beta chains cytomegalovirus-associated. The authors later linked a missense DCLRE1C variant to TCR beta V- and J-gene trimming.

Concerning this clone: The antigen remains unidentified.

The PCR used 60 Vbeta and 13 Jbeta primers. Authors' data handling: Unique TCR beta chains numbered roughly 83 million in a later analysis, with roughly 11 million shared. Only in-frame clones appear in the TCRdb table, and some are missing; sequencing was by immunoSEQ multiplex PCR. That table gives V, J and clone size, and the DNA gave D and trimming. There are about 110,000 clones in the sample; around 86% occur only once, and less than 2.5% lies in the top ten. V trimming: 10 bases; J trimming: 0 bases; junction bases outside the gene matches: 18. The V gene's germline CDR1 is ENHRY and CDR2 SYGVKD. The CDR3 has 18 amino acids.

The sample taken for sequencing was PBMCs. The J gene is TRBJ1-3, the V gene TRBV10-3; 7 bases agree with TRBD1. This receptor was taken from a woman between 25 and 40 years old in good health and CMV-seronegative. The CDR3 nucleotides read TGTGCCAGCGAGGGACAGATCGAGGAGATATACTCTGGAAACACCATATATTTT. Translating it yields CASEGQIEEIYSGNTIYF.